A single sample is the source of the 11 T cell receptor beta chains below, sequenced in a study of naive and memory T cell subsets. Both TRBC1 and TRBC2 were covered by a beta constant-region primer of two equimolar oligonucleotides. The ligated cDNA underwent four PCR rounds using SP2 and nested alpha and beta constant-region primers. TCRdb independently ran MiXCR on the UMI-ligation and nested PCR reads; one entry per CDR3 protein. The sample has 98,000 or so distinct CDR3 sequences; approximately 11% are singletons. Findings of the study overall: Especially in CD8 cells, naive repertoires contained a few larger clonotypes, possibly CD45RA-re-expressing memory cells.

Their antigens remain unidentified. Sequencing used naive CD4+ T cells from blood. The receptors come from a human donor in good health.

This clonotype was found many times. The genes are TRBV29-1 and TRBJ2-6; TRBD2 aligns across 7 bases. CDR1 and CDR2 from the germline V gene are SQVTM and ANQGSEA. V dropped 6 bases and J dropped 6; count of bases not matched to a gene: 8. This CDR3 comprises 14 residues. The CDR3 loop reads CSVRGGTSANVLTF. CDR3 bases: TGCAGCGTGAGGGGAGGGACTTCGGCCAACGTCCTGACTTTC. The full variable domain, its missing parts supplied by reference TRBV29-1 and TRBJ2-6, is SAVISQKPSRDICQRGTSLTIQCQVDSQVTMMFWYRQQPGQSLTLIATANQGSEATYESGFVIDKFPISRPNLTFSTLTVSNMSPEDSSIYLCSVRGGTSANVLTFGAGSRLTVL.

The sample holds many counts of this clonotype. The chain uses TRBV20-1 and TRBJ2-1; D may be TRBD2 (6 bases). Per the germline V gene, CDR1 is DFQATT and CDR2 is SNEGSKA (reference sequence). The CDR3 consists of 15 residues. The V and J ends lost 6 bases and 8 bases respectively, with 23 bases between them. In DNA form, the CDR3 reads TGCAGTGCCCTCCCTACCGGGGGTCGGGGTGATGAGCAGTTCTTC. Protein product: CSALPTGGRGDEQFF.

This clonotype was seen at least ten times. J is TRBJ1-5 and V is TRBV20-1; 8 nucleotides line up with TRBD1. Germline values: CDR1 DFQATT, CDR2 SNEGSKA (reference sequence). The CDR3 consists of 14 residues. V lost 0 bases and J lost 6; bases outside the gene matches: 4. The CDR3 DNA follows: TGCAGTGCTAGAGAAGGACAGGGCGGTCAGCCCCAGCATTTT. It encodes CSAREGQGGQPQHF.

This clonotype was counted at least ten times. This rearrangement joins TRBV11-2 to TRBJ2-7; no clear D. With 3 bases removed from V and 7 bases from J, the gap between germline ends came to 10 bases. Per germline, CDR1 SGHAT and CDR2 FQNNGV. The CDR3 length is 12 residues. In DNA form, the CDR3 reads TGTGCCAGCAGCTTGTTCAGTCGGGAGCAGTACTTC. This translates into CASSLFSREQYF.

The rearrangement links TRBV20-1 to TRBJ1-1; 8 bases align to TRBD1. Germline V lookup: CDR1 DFQATT, CDR2 SNEGSKA (reference sequence). The CDR3 consists of 15 residues. Unmatched junction bases numbered 12, after V lost 6 bases and J lost 3 bases. CDR3 residues: CSAYSGTGIYTEAFF. The CDR3 nucleotides are TGCAGTGCCTACTCCGGGACAGGTATTTACACTGAAGCTTTCTTT.

This clonotype has only a few counts. The rearrangement uses TRBV7-6 and TRBJ2-7; D may be TRBD2 (6 bases). The length of the CDR3 is 14 residues. Germline lookup yields CDR1 SGHVS and CDR2 FNYEAQ. V lost 5 bases to trimming and J lost 4 bases, with 15 bases between them. Here the CDR3 reads CASSPGTRTYEQYF. As DNA, the CDR3 is TGTGCCAGCAGCCCGGGGACTCGGACTTACGAGCAGTACTTC. The variable domain in full, completed from reference TRBV7-6 and TRBJ2-7, reads GAGVSQSPRYKVTKRGQDVALRCDPISGHVSLYWYRQALGQGPEFLTYFNYEAQQDKSGLPNDRFSAERPEGSISTLTIQRTEQRDSAMYRCASSPGTRTYEQYFGPGTRLTVT.

Concerning this clonotype: A much larger clone is a single base away; this may be a read error. The J gene is TRBJ2-7, the V gene TRBV18; the D is unclear. The germline V and J ends were trimmed by 3 bases and 6 bases, with 6 bases remaining between them. This CDR3 spans 11 amino acids. Germline V gives CDR1 KGHSH, CDR2 LQKENI. The CDR3: CASSPASEQYF. The CDR3 DNA is TGTGCCAGCTCACCGGCGAGCGAGCAGTACTTC. The full variable domain, rest sourced from reference TRBV18 and TRBJ2-7, is NAGVMQNPRHLVRRRGQEARLRCSPMKGHSHVYWYRQLPEEGLKFMVYLQKENIIDESGMPKERFSAEFPKEGPSILRIQQVVRGDSAAYFCASSPASEQYFGPGTRLTVT.

Many counts were recorded for this clonotype. This chain joins TRBV5-1 and TRBJ2-1, with D perhaps assigned TRBD1 or TRBD2 (6 bases each). The CDR3 has 17 amino acids. Germline assignment: CDR1 SGHRS and CDR2 YFSETQ. Trimming stripped 6 bases from V and 8 bases from J, with 27 bases between. For the CDR3, the DNA is TGCGCCAGCAAGCTTGTAAGGGGGGAGGAAAGGAGAGATGAGCAGTTCTTC. Its translation is CASKLVRGEERRDEQFF.

In this sample, this clonotype turned up many times. V gene TRBV11-1 combines with J gene TRBJ1-1; D is perhaps TRBD1 (6 bases). Deletions cut 3 bases from V and 0 bases from J, with 11 bases between. The germline gives CDR1 SGHAT, CDR2 FQDESV (reference sequence). The CDR3 has 15 residues. CDR3 coding DNA: TGTGCCAGCAGCTTTAACGGACAGATGAACACTGAAGCTTTCTTT. It yields the protein CASSFNGQMNTEAFF. Looking up the rest from reference TRBV11-1 and TRBJ1-1 gives the full variable domain: EAEVAQSPRYKITEKSQAVAFWCDPISGHATLYWYRQILGQGPELLVQFQDESVVDDSQLPKDRFSAERLKGVDSTLKIQPAELGDSAMYLCASSFNGQMNTEAFFGQGTRLTVV.

This clonotype was detected only a few times. The chain is built from TRBV12-3 or TRBV12-4 and TRBJ1-3; possible D gene TRBD1, 5 bases. This CDR3 comprises 15 residues. V was clipped by 3 bases and J by 4 bases, with 13 bases between them. For the CDR3, the DNA is TGTGCCAGCAGTTTCGGGCAGGGTGCGGGAAACACCATATATTTT. The encoded protein is CASSFGQGAGNTIYF.

This clonotype was seen ten or more times. V usage is TRBV14 and J usage is TRBJ2-5; perhaps TRBD2 as D (5 bases). The germline CDR1 and CDR2 sequences are SGHDN and FVKESK. This CDR3 spans 15 amino acids. V was cut by 0 bases and J by 5 bases, with 13 bases left in between. The CDR3 is CASSQETRIFETQYF. In DNA form, the CDR3 reads TGTGCCAGCAGCCAAGAAACTAGGATCTTCGAGACCCAGTACTTC.